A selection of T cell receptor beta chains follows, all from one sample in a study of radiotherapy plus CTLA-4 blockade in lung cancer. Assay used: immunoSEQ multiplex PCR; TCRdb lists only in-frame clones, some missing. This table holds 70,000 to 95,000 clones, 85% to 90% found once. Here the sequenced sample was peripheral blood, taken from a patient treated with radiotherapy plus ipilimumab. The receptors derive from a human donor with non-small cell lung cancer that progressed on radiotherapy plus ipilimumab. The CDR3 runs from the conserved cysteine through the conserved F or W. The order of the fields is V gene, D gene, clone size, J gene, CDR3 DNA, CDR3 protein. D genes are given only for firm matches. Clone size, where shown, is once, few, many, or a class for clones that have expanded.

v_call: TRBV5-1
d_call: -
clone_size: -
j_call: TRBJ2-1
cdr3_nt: TGCGCCAGCAGCTTGGCCGGGGCGGCCGCCTACAATGAGCAGTTCTTC
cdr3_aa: CASSLAGAAAYNEQFF

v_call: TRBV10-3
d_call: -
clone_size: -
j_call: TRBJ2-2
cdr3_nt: TGTGCCATCAGTGAGTTCGGGTCCAACACCGGGGAGCTGTTTTTT
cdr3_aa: CAISEFGSNTGELFF

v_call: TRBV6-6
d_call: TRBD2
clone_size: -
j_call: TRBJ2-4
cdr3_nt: TGTGCCAGCACGCCGGGGAGGGGAGCCAAAAACATTCAGTACTTC
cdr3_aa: CASTPGRGAKNIQYF

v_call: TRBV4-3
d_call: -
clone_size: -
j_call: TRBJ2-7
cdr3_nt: TGCGCCAGCAGCCAAGAGCGCCAACAGTTCGAGCAGTACTTC
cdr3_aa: CASSQERQQFEQYF

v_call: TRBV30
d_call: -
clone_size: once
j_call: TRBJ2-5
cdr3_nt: TGTGCCTGGGCTATTTGGGGAGAGACCCAGTACTTC
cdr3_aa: CAWAIWGETQYF

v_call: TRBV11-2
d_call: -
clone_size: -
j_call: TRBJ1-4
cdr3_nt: TGTGCCAGCAGCTTAACGGGGCTGGATAATGAAAAACTGTTTTTT
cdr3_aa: CASSLTGLDNEKLFF

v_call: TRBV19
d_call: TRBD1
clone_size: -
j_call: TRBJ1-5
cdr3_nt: TGTGCCAGTAGTTCCCCACCCGGGACAGTTAGCAATCAGCCCCAGCATTTT
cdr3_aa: CASSSPPGTVSNQPQHF

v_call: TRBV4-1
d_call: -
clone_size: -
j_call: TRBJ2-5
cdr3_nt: TGCGCCAGCAGCCAAGGCGCCCTAGCATTAGCGGAGACCCAGTACTTC
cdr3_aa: CASSQGALALAETQYF

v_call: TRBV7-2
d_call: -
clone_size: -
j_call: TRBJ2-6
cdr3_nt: TGTGCCAGCAGCGCGGACAGCCCTGGGGCCAACGTCCTGACTTTC
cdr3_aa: CASSADSPGANVLTF

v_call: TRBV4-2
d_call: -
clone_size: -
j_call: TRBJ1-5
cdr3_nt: TGTGCCAGCAGCCAAGGAGACCGATATCAGCCCCAGCATTTT
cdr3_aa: CASSQGDRYQPQHF

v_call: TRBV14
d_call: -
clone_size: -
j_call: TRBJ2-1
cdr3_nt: TGTGCCAGCAGCCAATCGGTTGCGCAGTTCTTC
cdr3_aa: CASSQSVAQFF

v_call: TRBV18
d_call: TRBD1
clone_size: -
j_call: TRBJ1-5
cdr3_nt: TGTGCCAGCTCACCAACACAGGGGGCGGGTCAGCCCCAGCATTTT
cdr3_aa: CASSPTQGAGQPQHF

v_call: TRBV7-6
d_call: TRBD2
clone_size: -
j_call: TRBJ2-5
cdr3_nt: TGTGCCAGCAGCCGCCCGCGGGGGCAAGAGACCCAGTACTTC
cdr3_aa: CASSRPRGQETQYF

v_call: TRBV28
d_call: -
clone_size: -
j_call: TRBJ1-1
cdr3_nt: TGTGCCAGCAGCCGCAGGGTGAGGTCTAGTGAAGCTTTCTTT
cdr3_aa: CASSRRVRSSEAFF

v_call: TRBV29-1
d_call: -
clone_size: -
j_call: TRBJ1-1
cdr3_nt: TGCAGCGTCCATAAGGACGTCACTGAAGCTTTCTTT
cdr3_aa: CSVHKDVTEAFF

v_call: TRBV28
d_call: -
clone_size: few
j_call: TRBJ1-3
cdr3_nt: TGTGCCAGCAGTACCGGACACCTTAGAAACACCATATATTTT
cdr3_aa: CASSTGHLRNTIYF

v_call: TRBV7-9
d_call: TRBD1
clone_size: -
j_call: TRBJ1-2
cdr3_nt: TGTGCCAGCAGTACTGGGACAGGGAACTATGGCTACACCTTC
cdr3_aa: CASSTGTGNYGYTF

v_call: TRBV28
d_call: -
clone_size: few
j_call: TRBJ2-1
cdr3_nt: TGTGCCAGCAGAGCCCGCTACAATGAGCAGTTCTTC
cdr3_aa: CASRARYNEQFF

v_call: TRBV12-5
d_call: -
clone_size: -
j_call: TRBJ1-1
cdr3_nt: TGTGCTAGTGGTTTTCAGGGAGGGGGAACTGAAGCTTTCTTT
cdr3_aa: CASGFQGGGTEAFF

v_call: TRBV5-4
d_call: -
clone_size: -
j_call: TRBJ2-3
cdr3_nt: TGTGCCAGCAGCTCCGGACTAAGCACAGATACGCAGTATTTT
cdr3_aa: CASSSGLSTDTQYF

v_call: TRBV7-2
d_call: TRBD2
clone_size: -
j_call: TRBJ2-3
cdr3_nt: TGTGCCAGCAGCTCCAGAGGACTAGCGGGGACAGATACGCAGTATTTT
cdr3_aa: CASSSRGLAGTDTQYF

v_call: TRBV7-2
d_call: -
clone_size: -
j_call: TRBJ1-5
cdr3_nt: TGTGCCAGCAGCTCAGAACCGGGTCGCGGGCCCCAGCATTTT
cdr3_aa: CASSSEPGRGPQHF

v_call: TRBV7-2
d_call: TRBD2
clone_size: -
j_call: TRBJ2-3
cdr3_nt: TGTGCCAGCAGAAAGTTAGCGGGGAGCACAGATACGCAGTATTTT
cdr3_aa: CASRKLAGSTDTQYF

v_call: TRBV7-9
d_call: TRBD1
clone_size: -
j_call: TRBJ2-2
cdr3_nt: TGTGCCAGCAGCTGGACAGGGAACACCGGGGAGCTGTTTTTT
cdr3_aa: CASSWTGNTGELFF

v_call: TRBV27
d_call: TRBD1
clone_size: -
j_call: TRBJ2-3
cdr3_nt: TGTGCCAGCAGATCCCCGGGACAGGGGCCGCTGGATACGCAGTATTTT
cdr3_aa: CASRSPGQGPLDTQYF

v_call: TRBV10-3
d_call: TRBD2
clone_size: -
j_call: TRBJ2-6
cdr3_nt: TGTGCCACAGGCTTACTCCCGGGACTAGCAAGGGCCGGGGCCAACGTCCTGACTTTC
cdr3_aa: CATGLLPGLARAGANVLTF

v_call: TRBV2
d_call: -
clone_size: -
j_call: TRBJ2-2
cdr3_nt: TGTGCCAGCAGTCCTATGGACAGTTTGTTCACCGGGGAGCTGTTTTTT
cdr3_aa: CASSPMDSLFTGELFF

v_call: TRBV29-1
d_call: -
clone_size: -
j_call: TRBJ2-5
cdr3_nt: TGCAGCGTGGGGGGTAGCGGACGTCAAGAGACCCAGTACTTC
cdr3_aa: CSVGGSGRQETQYF

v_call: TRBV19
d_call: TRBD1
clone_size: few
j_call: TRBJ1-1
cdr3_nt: TGTGCCAGTAGTATATCCGACAGGGGACTACAATTGAATAAGGCTTTCTTT
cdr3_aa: CASSISDRGLQLNKAFF

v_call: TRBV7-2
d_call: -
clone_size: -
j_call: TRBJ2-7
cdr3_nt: TGTGCCAGCAGCTTACCGGAAGGCGGCGGAATATCTAGCTACGAGCAGTACTTC
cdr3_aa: CASSLPEGGGISSYEQYF

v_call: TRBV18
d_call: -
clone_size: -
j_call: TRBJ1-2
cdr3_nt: TGTGCCAGCTCACCAAAAGGGGCGGGCTATGGCTACACCTTC
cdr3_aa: CASSPKGAGYGYTF

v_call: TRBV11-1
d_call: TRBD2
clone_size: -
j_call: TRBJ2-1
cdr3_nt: TGTGCCAGCAGCACCACTAGCGGGGGAAGCAATGAGCAGTTCTTC
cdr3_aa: CASSTTSGGSNEQFF

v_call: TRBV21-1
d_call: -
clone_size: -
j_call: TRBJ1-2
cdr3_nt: TGTGCCAGCAGCATTTGGCAGCGGACAGGGAACTATGGCTACACCTTC
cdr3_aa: CASSIWQRTGNYGYTF

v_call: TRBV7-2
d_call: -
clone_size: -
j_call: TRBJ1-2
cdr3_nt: TGTGCCAGCAGCACCGAAGGCGGCTACACCTTC
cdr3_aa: CASSTEGGYTF

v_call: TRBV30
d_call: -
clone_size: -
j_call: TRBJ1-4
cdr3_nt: TGTGCCTGGAGTGTAAGCGGACTGACAGAACGGGAAAAACTGTTTTTT
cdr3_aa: CAWSVSGLTEREKLFF

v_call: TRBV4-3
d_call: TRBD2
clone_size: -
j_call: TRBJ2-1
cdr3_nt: TGCGCCAGCAGCCAAGGACTAGCGAATGAGCAGTTCTTC
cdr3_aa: CASSQGLANEQFF

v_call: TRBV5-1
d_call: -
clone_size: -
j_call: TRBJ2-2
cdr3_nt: TGCGCCAGCAGCCCGACACAGGGTAAAACCGGGGAGCTGTTTTTT
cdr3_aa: CASSPTQGKTGELFF

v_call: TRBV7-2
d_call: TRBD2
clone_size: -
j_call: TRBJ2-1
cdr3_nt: TGTGCCAGCAGCTTCGCACGGGGGGCCTACAATGAGCAGTTCTTC
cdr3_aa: CASSFARGAYNEQFF

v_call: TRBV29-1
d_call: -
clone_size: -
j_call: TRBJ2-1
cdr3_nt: TGCAGCGTTCTTTATGGTGAGCAGTTCTTC
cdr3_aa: CSVLYGEQFF

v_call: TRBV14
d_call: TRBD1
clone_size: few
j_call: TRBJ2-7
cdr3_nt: TGTGCCAGCAGCCAAGTGGGGACAGGGTTTGACTACGAGCAGTACTTC
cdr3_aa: CASSQVGTGFDYEQYF

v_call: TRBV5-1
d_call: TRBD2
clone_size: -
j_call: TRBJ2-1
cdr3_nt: TGCGCCAGCAGCCTACTAGCGGGAGGGTACAATGAGCAGTTCTTC
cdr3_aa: CASSLLAGGYNEQFF

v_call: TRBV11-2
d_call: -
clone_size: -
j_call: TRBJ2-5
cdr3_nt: TGTGCCAGCAGCCTCTCGGGAGAGACCCAGTACTTC
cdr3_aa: CASSLSGETQYF

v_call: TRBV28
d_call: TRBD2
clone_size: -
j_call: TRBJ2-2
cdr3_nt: TGTGCCAGCAGTACCATAGCGGGGGGAAGCGGGGAGCTGTTTTTT
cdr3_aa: CASSTIAGGSGELFF

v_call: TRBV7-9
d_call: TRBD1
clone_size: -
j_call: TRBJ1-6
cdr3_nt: TGTGCCAGCAGCTTACAAACAGGGGATTCACCCCTCCACTTT
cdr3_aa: CASSLQTGDSPLHF

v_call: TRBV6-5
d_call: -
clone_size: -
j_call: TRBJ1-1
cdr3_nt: TGTGCCAGCAGTTACTCAGAGGGTGGAGGCACTGAAGCTTTCTTT
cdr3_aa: CASSYSEGGGTEAFF